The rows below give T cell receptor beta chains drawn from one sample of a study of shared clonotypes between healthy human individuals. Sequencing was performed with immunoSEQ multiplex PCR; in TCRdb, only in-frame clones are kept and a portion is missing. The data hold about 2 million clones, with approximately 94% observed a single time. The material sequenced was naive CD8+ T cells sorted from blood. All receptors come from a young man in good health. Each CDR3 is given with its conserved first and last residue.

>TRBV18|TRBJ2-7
CASSPAGTGGAEQYF
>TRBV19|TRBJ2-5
CASNPEGRGSETQYF
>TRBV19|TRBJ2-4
CASSILNQAYF
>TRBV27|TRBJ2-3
CASSFFQRVGPVTQYF
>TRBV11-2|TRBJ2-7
CASSFQDYEQYF
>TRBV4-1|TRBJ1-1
CASSQTVGNTEAFF
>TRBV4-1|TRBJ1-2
CASSQVRGDGYGYTF
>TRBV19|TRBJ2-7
CASSLGLGSYEQYF
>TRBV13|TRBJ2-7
CASSSSGQGYEQYF
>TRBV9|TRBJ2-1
CASSVVAGATENNEQFF
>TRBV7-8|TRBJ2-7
CASSAGVEQYF
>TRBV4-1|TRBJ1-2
CASSQVARTGADYGYTF
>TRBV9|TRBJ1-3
CASSPEGRSIGNTIYF
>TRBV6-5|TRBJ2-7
CATRGVPSYYEQYF
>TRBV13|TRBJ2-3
CASSPIMQDTQYF
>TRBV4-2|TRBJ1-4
CASSQGPDKLFF
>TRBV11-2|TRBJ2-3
CASSSLERTDTQYF
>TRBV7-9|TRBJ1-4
CASSSPGQRSEKLFF
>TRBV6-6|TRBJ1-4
CASNSRQGLIEEKLFF
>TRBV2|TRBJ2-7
CASHSGGFHEQYF
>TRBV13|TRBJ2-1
CASSYKGQGYNEQFF
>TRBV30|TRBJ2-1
CASLTAGAAEEQFF
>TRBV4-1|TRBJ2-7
CASSQGILAGEQYF
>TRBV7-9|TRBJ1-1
CASSFGDTEAFF
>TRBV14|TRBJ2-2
CASSHIPQGSGELFF
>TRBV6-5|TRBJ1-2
CASSYDAGDYGYTF
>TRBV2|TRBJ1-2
CASSEDFGERHYGYTF
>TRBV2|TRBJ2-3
CASSEGDSYTYTQYF
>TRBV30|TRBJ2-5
CAWSASEGRKTQYF
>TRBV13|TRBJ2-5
CASSSGPPGGETQYF
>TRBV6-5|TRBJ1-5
CASSYSRGQPQHF
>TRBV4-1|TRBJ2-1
CASSQEFLAGGNEQFF
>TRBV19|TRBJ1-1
CASSIGRIHTEAFF
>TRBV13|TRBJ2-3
CASSLDPGQGPTDTQYF
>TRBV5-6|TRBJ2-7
CASSFMSYEQYF
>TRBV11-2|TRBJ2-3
CASSPTERGETDTQYF
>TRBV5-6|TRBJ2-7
CASSSWTGERQYF
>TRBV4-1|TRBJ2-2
CASSQEASQVWTGELFF
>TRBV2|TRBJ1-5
CASSGTGPNQPQHF
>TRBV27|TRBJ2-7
CASGPGYGRNSYEQYF
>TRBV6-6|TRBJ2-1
CASSYSGTGYNEQFF
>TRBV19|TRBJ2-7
CASSADSFYEQYF
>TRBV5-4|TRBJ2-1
CASSASYEQFF
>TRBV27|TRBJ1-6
CASSIPQRNSPLHF
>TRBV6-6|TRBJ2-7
CASSLLDSGAYEQYF
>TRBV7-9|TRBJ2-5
CASSSNRLVLAAVQETQYF
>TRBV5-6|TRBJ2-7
CASSLTTYEQYF
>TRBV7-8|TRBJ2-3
CASSLAPDTQYF
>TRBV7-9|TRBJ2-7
CASSPHQGLVGSYEQYF